This TCR beta chain stems from a study of cytomegalovirus exposure and HLA in healthy donors. Whole-study findings and limits: Fewer N-insertions (relative to the approximately 670-donor mean) were reportedly seen in an Asian-associated ancestry cluster in a later analysis. Likely technical artifact: a cluster of highly shared sequence variants. Links to common viral pathogens appeared, in a later analysis, for several of the most significant clusters. Later analysis found that TCR beta chains associated with HLA were more clonally expanded than other, equally common chains.

CDR3 length: 15 residues. The germline V gene has CDR1 SGHRS and CDR2 YFSETQ. V lost 5 bases and J 5 bases, leaving 18 bases between the germline ends. On this clone itself: Its antigen is not identified.

Primers included in the PCR were 60 Vbeta and 13 Jbeta primers. Method: immunoSEQ multiplex PCR; TCRdb's copy keeps in-frame clones and lacks some. This table holds around 140,000 clones. The receptor comes from a male donor in good health and CMV-seronegative. The sample taken for sequencing was PBMCs. This chain connects TRBV5-1 to TRBJ2-3; tentatively, D is TRBD1 (5 bases). The CDR3 sequence: CASRDQLGARDTQYF. In DNA form, the CDR3 reads TGCGCCAGCAGGGACCAGTTAGGGGCCCGAGATACGCAGTATTTT.